These 21 T cell receptor beta chains were sequenced from one sample in a study of Ad26.COV2.S vaccination and SARS-CoV-2 variants. The method was immunoSEQ multiplex PCR; TCRdb's version includes in-frame clones alone and lacks a portion of them. The table shows about 440,000 clones, with around 90% occurring only once. Treatment given: over 15 received Ad26.COV2.S at low or high dose, single or two shots; roughly five received placebo; per-sample allocation not given. Samples analyzed were those drawn on day 63 after the first vaccine or placebo injection. The sequencing used peripheral blood, collected in a trial of Ad26.COV2.S vaccine versus placebo. These receptor sequences come from a person aged 18-60 years who received the Ad26.COV2.S COVID-19 vaccine or a placebo.

The chain joins TRBV3-1 (or the pseudogene TRBV3-2) to TRBJ2-7; either TRBD1 or TRBD2 may supply D (5 bases each). The V end was cut by 1 base, the J end by 2 bases, with 6 bases between. Germline CDR1 and CDR2: LGHDT and YNNKEL (reference sequence). The CDR3 totals 13 residues. CDR3 bases: TGTGCCAGCAGCCAAGGGGGGACCTACGAGCAGTACTTC. It yields the protein CASSQGGTYEQYF.

The chain couples TRBV12-3 or TRBV12-4 to TRBJ1-2; the D is unclear. V lost 1 base and J 8 bases, leaving 11 bases between the germline ends. This CDR3 comprises 13 residues. The CDR3: CASSLEVGVGYTF. CDR3 bases: TGTGCCAGCAGTTTAGAGGTTGGCGTGGGCTACACCTTC.

This clone was found once. The genes are TRBV28 and TRBJ2-3, with D unclear. Germline loops: CDR1 MDHEN, CDR2 SYDVKM. V lost 7 bases, J lost 1 base, and 9 bases lay in between. CDR3 length: 13 residues. The CDR3 sequence: CASMDLGTDTQYF. CDR3 bases: TGTGCCAGCATGGACCTGGGCACAGATACGCAGTATTTT.

The chain joins TRBV27 to TRBJ2-4; a weak D match, TRBD2 (5 bases). The CDR3 is made up of 15 amino acids. V was trimmed by 5 bases and J by 1 base, leaving 12 bases between them. Germline V gene data show CDR1 as MNHEY and CDR2 as SMNVEV (reference sequence). The CDR3 region has the DNA TGTGCCAGCAGTCTATACAGCGGTGCCAAAAACATTCAGTACTTC. Translated: CASSLYSGAKNIQYF.

The chain links TRBV9 to TRBJ2-7; TRBD2 matches at 7 bases. Germline loops: CDR1 SGDLS, CDR2 YYNGEE. The CDR3 totals 17 residues. V shed 0 bases and J 5 bases; nucleotides not matched to a gene: 14. In nucleotides, the CDR3 is TGTGCCAGCAGCGTAGATTCTTGGGCGGGAGTCCTTGACGAGCAGTACTTC. Translation gives CASSVDSWAGVLDEQYF.

The chain is built from TRBV30 and TRBJ1-4; D is possibly TRBD1 (5 bases). Germline assignment: CDR1 GTSNPN and CDR2 SVGIG (reference sequence). The CDR3 covers 14 residues. Trimming took off 3 bases at V and 6 bases at J, with 14 bases between the two ends. Here the CDR3 reads CAWSLGGSYEKLFF. The CDR3 bases are TGTGCCTGGAGCTTGGGGGGAAGCTATGAAAAACTGTTTTTT.

The chain is built from TRBV5-6 and TRBJ1-1, with 9 bases identical to TRBD1. The J segment lost 1 base and the V segment lost 4 bases, leaving 5 bases of the junction unmatched. The germline V gene encodes CDR1 SGHDT and CDR2 YYEEEE. The CDR3 spans 15 residues. The CDR3 sequence is CASSPTGGANTEAFF. The CDR3 DNA sequence: TGTGCCAGCAGCCCTACAGGGGGCGCGAACACTGAAGCTTTCTTT. The full variable domain, completed using reference TRBV5-6 and TRBJ1-1, is DAGVTQSPTHLIKTRGQQVTLRCSPKSGHDTVSWYQQALGQGPQFIFQYYEEEERQRGNFPDRFSGHQFPNYSSELNVNALLLGDSALYLCASSPTGGANTEAFFGQGTRLTVV.

This clone was detected once. The DNA of the CDR3 is TGTGCCAGCAGTGAAGCGCAGAGCTCCTACAATGAGCAGTTCTTC. Amino acid sequence: CASSEAQSSYNEQFF. The chain couples TRBV6-1 to TRBJ2-1; D is ambiguous. V was pared by 0 bases and J by 0 bases, with 6 bases between. The CDR3 totals 15 residues. Germline V gene sequence: CDR1 MNHNS, CDR2 SASEGT.

The gene calls are TRBV5-6 and TRBJ2-7; 7 positions agree with TRBD2. The trim removed 6 bases at V and 0 bases at J, leaving 6 bases unmatched. Germline V gene sequence: CDR1 SGHDT, CDR2 YYEEEE. The CDR3 runs to 14 residues. The CDR3 DNA sequence: TGTGCCAGCACTTTCGGCGGGGGCTCCTACGAGCAGTACTTC. Translating gives CASTFGGGSYEQYF.

This rearrangement joins TRBV4-2 to TRBJ2-3; TRBD2 matches 10 bases. The CDR3 covers 16 residues. V lost 0 bases, J lost 8 bases, and 8 bases stayed unmatched. Germline lookup yields CDR1 LGHNA and CDR2 YNFKEQ. The CDR3 protein is CASSQDMASGRGTQYF. CDR3 bases: TGTGCCAGCAGCCAAGATATGGCTAGCGGGAGAGGTACGCAGTATTTT.

The chain has TRBV28 and TRBJ1-2; a possible D gene is TRBD1 (5 bases). V gave up 9 bases and J gave up 7 bases, with 15 bases separating them. Germline V gene sequence: CDR1 MDHEN, CDR2 SYDVKM. CDR3 length: 12 amino acids. CDR3: CASRTGPGGYTF. The CDR3 DNA reads as TGTGCCAGTCGAACAGGCCCGGGTGGCTACACCTTC.

This clone appeared a few times. CDR3: CASSLSKVTTSGYNEQFF. The DNA of the CDR3 is TGTGCCAGCAGTTTATCGAAGGTAACGACTAGCGGATACAATGAGCAGTTCTTC. The V and J genes are TRBV27 and TRBJ2-1; the match to TRBD2 covers 9 bases. Germline CDR1 MNHEY, CDR2 SMNVEV (reference sequence). The CDR3 consists of 18 residues. V lost 0 bases to trimming and J lost 4 bases; unmatched junction nucleotides: 10.

The chain uses TRBV5-8 and TRBJ1-4; D unclear. V was clipped by 4 bases and J by 5 bases, with 15 bases between them. The germline V gene encodes CDR1 SGHTS and CDR2 YDEGEE. The CDR3 runs to 15 residues. The CDR3 reads CASSPEGRLNEKLFF. CDR3 nucleotides: TGTGCCAGCAGCCCCGAAGGACGGCTAAATGAAAAACTGTTTTTT.

This chain links TRBV2 with TRBJ2-1; D may be TRBD2 (5 bases). The germline CDR1 and CDR2 sequences are SNHLY and FYNNEI. CDR3 size: 14 residues. V was pared by 6 bases and J by 7 bases, with 16 bases between. DNA for the CDR3: TGTGCCAGCAGCCGGGATCAACGAATAAATGAGCAGTTCTTC. It encodes CASSRDQRINEQFF.

V usage is TRBV30 and J usage is TRBJ2-7; D is unclear. The germline CDR1 and CDR2 sequences are GTSNPN and SVGIG (reference sequence). The V end was cut by 3 bases, the J end by 4 bases, with 19 bases between. CDR3 length: 15 residues. CDR3 protein: CAWRPGQLLGYEQYF. CDR3 in DNA: TGTGCCTGGAGGCCCGGCCAGCTCCTTGGATACGAGCAGTACTTC.

The gene calls are TRBV5-1 and TRBJ2-2, with 12 bases aligning to TRBD2. The CDR3 sequence is 20 residues long. Germline lookup yields CDR1 SGHRS and CDR2 YFSETQ. V lost 4 bases to trimming and J lost 0 bases; unmatched junction nucleotides: 13. The CDR3 here is CASSSGLAGFQVANTGELFF. The DNA for the CDR3 is TGCGCCAGCAGCAGCGGACTAGCGGGGTTCCAGGTGGCGAACACCGGGGAGCTGTTTTTT. Using reference TRBV5-1 and TRBJ2-2 for the parts outside the CDR3, the full variable domain is KAGVTQTPRYLIKTRGQQVTLSCSPISGHRSVSWYQQTPGQGLQFLFEYFSETQRNKGNFPGRFSGRQFSNSRSEMNVSTLELGDSALYLCASSSGLAGFQVANTGELFFGEGSRLTVL.

A single count supports this clone. The gene calls are TRBV27 and TRBJ2-2, with 7 bases matching TRBD2. Germline values: CDR1 MNHEY, CDR2 SMNVEV (reference sequence). The CDR3 runs 18 residues. J was trimmed by 4 bases and V by 2 bases; bases with no gene match: 13. The CDR3 reads CASSLRAGTARGTGELFF. The CDR3 coding sequence is TGTGCCAGCAGTTTAAGAGCGGGGACGGCGAGGGGCACCGGGGAGCTGTTTTTT.

The chain recombines TRBV19 with TRBJ2-1; TRBD2 might be the D (6 bases). Germline assignment: CDR1 LNHDA and CDR2 SQIVND (reference sequence). V dropped 9 bases and J dropped 0 bases, with 21 bases sitting between them. This CDR3 spans 17 amino acids. CDR3 loop: CASSKPPAGSSYNEQFF. The CDR3 bases are TGTGCCAGCTCCAAACCCCCGGCGGGGAGCTCCTACAATGAGCAGTTCTTC.

This clone occurred a few times. This same CDR3 is encoded by further DNA sequences in the sample. The chain couples TRBV12-3 or TRBV12-4 to TRBJ1-2, with D perhaps matching TRBD1 (6 bases). The CDR3 totals 13 residues. The ends were cut back, 5 bases at V and 4 bases at J, with 11 bases in the middle. The chain's CDR3 is CASSTTGIYGYTF. In DNA, the CDR3 is TGTGCCAGCAGTACGACAGGTATCTATGGCTACACCTTC.

CDR3 DNA sequence: TGTGCCAGCAGCAGGGGGAGGGGACCCACCTATGGCTACACCTTC. Encoded protein: CASSRGRGPTYGYTF. The chain has TRBV21-1 and TRBJ1-2. TRBV21-1 is a recognized pseudogene. CDR3 size: 15 residues.

This rearrangement joins TRBV7-9 to TRBJ2-7, with 7 bases lining up with TRBD1. The CDR3 runs to 18 residues. V lost 4 bases to trimming and J lost 2 bases; unmatched junction nucleotides: 17. Per germline, CDR1 SEHNR and CDR2 FQNEAQ (reference sequence). The DNA of the CDR3 is TGTGCCAGCAGCTCGTCACCCTCACAGGGGATGTTGGCCTACGAGCAGTACTTC. It translates to CASSSSPSQGMLAYEQYF.